Listed here are 17 T cell receptor beta chains from one sample, sequenced in a study of early T cells in non-severe SARS-CoV-2 infection. TCRdb itself ran the 5' RACE reads through MiXCR, one entry per CDR3 protein. The sample shows 35,000 to 55,000 distinct CDR3 sequences, approximately 6.1% of them seen only once. The sequences come from whole blood, collected at baseline. These receptors were obtained from an adult who was a healthcare worker with PCR-confirmed SARS-CoV-2 infection or an uninfected control (not recorded which).

The sample holds many counts of this clonotype. The chain couples TRBV10-3 to TRBJ2-5, with 9 bases fitting TRBD2. The V and J ends lost 10 bases and 4 bases, in that order; junction bases with no gene match: 10. The CDR3 loop spans 14 amino acids. Per germline, CDR1 ENHRY and CDR2 SYGVKD. The CDR3 region has the DNA TGTGCCACCCAGTCCCTAGCGGGGAGAGAGACCCAGTACTTC. Translating gives CATQSLAGRETQYF.

This clonotype was seen only a few times. The chain carries TRBV2 and TRBJ1-2, with unresolved D. Germline assignment: CDR1 SNHLY and CDR2 FYNNEI. This CDR3 has 15 residues. The V and J ends lost 7 bases and 8 bases respectively, with 23 bases between them. The CDR3 sequence is CASIPMTGIRWGYTF. DNA for the CDR3: TGTGCCAGCATCCCGATGACGGGAATCCGCTGGGGCTACACCTTC.

CDR3 in DNA: TGTGCCAGCAGCTCCTTAGTAGATACGCAGTATTTT. Its translation is CASSSLVDTQYF. J is TRBJ2-3 and V is TRBV5-4; D ambiguous. The V and J ends lost 3 bases and 5 bases respectively, with 7 bases between them. From germline, CDR1 is SGHNT and CDR2 YYREEE (reference sequence). The CDR3 loop spans 12 amino acids.

This clonotype was recorded a few times. The V gene is TRBV5-1, the J gene TRBJ2-5; 9 nucleotides agree with TRBD2. The V gene end was trimmed by 1 base and the J gene end by 5 bases; junction bases not matched to a gene: 18. This CDR3 is 19 amino acids long. CDR1 is SGHRS and CDR2 is YFSETQ in the germline V gene. CDR3 nucleotides: TGCGCCAGCAGCTTGAGAAGTAGCGGGGGCCCTCTCGGTTGGGAGACCCAGTACTTC. It translates to CASSLRSSGGPLGWETQYF.

This clonotype appeared many times. The chain combines TRBV5-6 with TRBJ1-2; D not resolved. Looked up from germline, CDR1 is SGHDT and CDR2 is YYEEEE. The CDR3 loop spans 13 amino acids. V was shortened by 0 bases and J by 6 bases, with 9 bases between the two germline ends. The chain's CDR3 is CASSLGLTNGYTF. CDR3 DNA sequence: TGTGCCAGCAGCTTGGGGCTGACTAATGGCTACACCTTC.

The J gene is TRBJ2-3, the V gene TRBV6-1, with 12 positions matching TRBD2. J lost 10 bases, V lost 2 bases, and 7 bases had no gene match. The germline V gene encodes CDR1 MNHNS and CDR2 SASEGT. The CDR3 extends over 15 amino acids. The CDR3 loop reads CASSESRTSGTAQYF. The CDR3 DNA is TGTGCCAGCAGTGAAAGTAGGACTAGCGGGACGGCGCAGTATTTT.

In its sample, this clonotype was seen many times. The V gene is TRBV5-1, the J gene TRBJ2-3; 9 bases are shared with TRBD1. The CDR3 has 16 residues. The germline V gene has CDR1 SGHRS and CDR2 YFSETQ. V trimming: 5 bases; J trimming: 4 bases; junction bases outside the gene matches: 11. For the CDR3, the DNA is TGCGCCAGCAGTCTCGGAGACAGGGGGAACGCAGATACGCAGTATTTT. It codes for CASSLGDRGNADTQYF.

This clonotype was found once. This sequence joins TRBV6-2 or TRBV6-3 and TRBJ1-2, with D unclear. CDR3 length: 13 residues. Germline V gene lookup returns CDR1 MNHEY and CDR2 SVGEGT. V dropped 2 bases and J dropped 4 bases, with 8 bases sitting between them. CDR3 bases: TGTGCCAGCAGTTACACTCGGGTCTATGGCTACACCTTC. Translated, it gives CASSYTRVYGYTF.

This clonotype was seen more than once but under ten times. V is TRBV6-2 or TRBV6-3 and J is TRBJ2-2, with D possibly matching TRBD2 (5 bases). The CDR3 is 12 amino acids. The germline V gene encodes CDR1 MNHEY and CDR2 SVGEGT. Trimming shortened V by 2 bases and J by 7 bases, and 5 bases separated the two germline ends. CDR3 nucleotide sequence: TGTGCCAGCAGTTACGAGGGCGGGGAGCTGTTTTTT. This gives the protein CASSYEGGELFF.

This clonotype was counted between two and nine times. This sequence joins TRBV15 and TRBJ2-5, with 8 bases identical to TRBD2. With V trimmed by 0 bases and J by 0 bases, 12 bases remained unmatched. This CDR3 has 19 residues. Per germline, CDR1 LNHNV and CDR2 YYDKDF (reference sequence). CDR3 in amino acids: CATSRDRGLAGGYQETQYF. CDR3 DNA sequence: TGTGCCACCAGCAGAGATCGGGGTCTAGCGGGCGGGTACCAAGAGACCCAGTACTTC. Filled out from reference TRBV15 and TRBJ2-5, the complete variable domain reads DAMVIQNPRYQVTQFGKPVTLSCSQTLNHNVMYWYQQKSSQAPKLLFHYYDKDFNNEADTPDNFQSRRPNTSFCFLDIRSPGLGDTAMYLCATSRDRGLAGGYQETQYFGPGTRLLVL.

V and J are TRBV15 and TRBJ1-5; D gene unclear. Germline CDR1 reads LNHNV; CDR2 reads YYDKDF (reference sequence). Between the trimmed V and J ends, which lost 0 bases and 5 bases, there was a span of 11 bases. The CDR3 is made up of 15 amino acids. CDR3 nucleotides: TGTGCCACCAGCAGAGATCCGAACAGAGATCAGCCCCAGCATTTT. Residues: CATSRDPNRDQPQHF.

This clonotype was counted at least ten times. The chain has TRBV20-1 and TRBJ1-6; D possibly corresponds to TRBD1 (5 bases). Deletions cut 0 bases from V and 10 bases from J, with 16 bases between. Germline V gene data show CDR1 as DFQATT and CDR2 as SNEGSKA (reference sequence). CDR3 length: 15 residues. The CDR3 bases are TGCAGTGCTAGAGATCAGCCAGGGAGATTCTCACCCCTCCACTTT. It codes for CSARDQPGRFSPLHF.

The genes are TRBV18 and TRBJ1-3; D call uncertain. V was shortened by 6 bases and J by 0 bases, with 15 bases between the two germline ends. Germline loops: CDR1 KGHSH, CDR2 LQKENI. The CDR3 has 16 residues. CDR3 DNA sequence: TGTGCCAGCTCCCACCAAGGGTTGAGCTCTGGAAACACCATATATTTT. Protein product: CASSHQGLSSGNTIYF. Drawing the rest from reference TRBV18 and TRBJ1-3, the complete variable domain is NAGVMQNPRHLVRRRGQEARLRCSPMKGHSHVYWYRQLPEEGLKFMVYLQKENIIDESGMPKERFSAEFPKEGPSILRIQQVVRGDSAAYFCASSHQGLSSGNTIYFGEGSWLTVV.

Ten or more counts support this clonotype. This chain uses TRBV28 with TRBJ1-5; TRBD1 matches at 9 bases. This CDR3 has 17 amino acids. The V gene's germline CDR1 is MDHEN and CDR2 SYDVKM. V lost 5 bases, J lost 0 bases, and 8 bases stayed unmatched. This CDR3 reads CASSPTGGLNSNQPQHF. In DNA, the CDR3 is TGTGCCAGCAGTCCTACAGGGGGCCTGAATAGCAATCAGCCCCAGCATTTT.

This clonotype was counted a few times. J is TRBJ2-1 and V is TRBV18, with 7 bases matching TRBD2. The CDR3 spans 15 residues. Germline CDR1 KGHSH, CDR2 LQKENI. The V segment lost 2 bases and the J segment 3 bases; nucleotides outside the gene matches: 4. CDR3 DNA sequence: TGTGCCAGCTCACCAATCCCGGGGGGCTACAATGAGCAGTTCTTC. This codes for CASSPIPGGYNEQFF.

There are many counts of this clonotype. The J gene is TRBJ1-2, the V gene TRBV3-1; no firm D call. V lost 3 bases and J lost 5, with 13 bases in between. This CDR3 is built from 14 residues. Germline values: CDR1 LGHDT, CDR2 YNNKEL (reference sequence). The CDR3 sequence is CASSHEVGIYGYTF. The CDR3 nucleotides read TGTGCCAGCAGCCATGAGGTGGGGATTTATGGCTACACCTTC. The variable domain in full, completed from reference TRBV3-1 and TRBJ1-2, reads DTAVSQTPKYLVTQMGNDKSIKCEQNLGHDTMYWYKQDSKKFLKIMFSYNNKELIINETVPNRFSPKSPDKAHLNLHINSLELGDSAVYFCASSHEVGIYGYTFGSGTRLTVV.

The chain recombines TRBV6-6 with TRBJ2-7; 8 nucleotides line up with TRBD1. This CDR3 has 16 amino acids. Germline V gene lookup returns CDR1 MNHNY and CDR2 SVGAGI (reference sequence). The V and J ends lost 5 bases and 4 bases, in that order; junction bases with no gene match: 13. The CDR3, as DNA: TGTGCCAGCAGTCAAAATAGGCAGGGGGCTAAATACGAGCAGTACTTC. Amino acids: CASSQNRQGAKYEQYF.